The present entry profiles one T cell receptor beta chain with its context. The source of the sample is a study of blood T cell repertoires in COVID-19. The data were produced by immunoSEQ multiplex PCR, yet TCRdb's version contains in-frame clones alone and is incomplete. Counted here are about 480,000 clones, about 91% occurring once; the ten biggest clones make up roughly 12%. Between the trimmed V and J ends, which lost 2 bases and 6 bases, there was a span of 10 bases. Germline CDR1 and CDR2: MNHNS and SASEGT. The CDR3 sequence is 13 residues long. The sequence came from a woman aged 50 to 65 with COVID-19, enrolled during active disease. This rearrangement joins TRBV6-1 to TRBJ1-1; D may be TRBD1 (5 bases). Input material: peripheral blood. CDR3 protein: CASSENDSAEAFF. DNA of the CDR3: TGTGCCAGCAGTGAAAATGACAGCGCTGAAGCTTTCTTT.